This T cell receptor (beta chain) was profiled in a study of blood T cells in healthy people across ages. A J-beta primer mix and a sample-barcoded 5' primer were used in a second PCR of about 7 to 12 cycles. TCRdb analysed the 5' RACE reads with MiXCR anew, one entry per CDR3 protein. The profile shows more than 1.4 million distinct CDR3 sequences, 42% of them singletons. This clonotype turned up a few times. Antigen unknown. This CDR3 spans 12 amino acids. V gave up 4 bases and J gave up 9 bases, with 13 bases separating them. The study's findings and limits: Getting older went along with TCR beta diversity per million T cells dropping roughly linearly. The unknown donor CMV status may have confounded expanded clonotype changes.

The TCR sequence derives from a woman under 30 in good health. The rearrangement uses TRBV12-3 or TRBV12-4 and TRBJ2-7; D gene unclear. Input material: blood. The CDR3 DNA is TGTGCCAGCAGTTATATTTCGAGTTCGCAGTACTTC. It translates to CASSYISSSQYF.